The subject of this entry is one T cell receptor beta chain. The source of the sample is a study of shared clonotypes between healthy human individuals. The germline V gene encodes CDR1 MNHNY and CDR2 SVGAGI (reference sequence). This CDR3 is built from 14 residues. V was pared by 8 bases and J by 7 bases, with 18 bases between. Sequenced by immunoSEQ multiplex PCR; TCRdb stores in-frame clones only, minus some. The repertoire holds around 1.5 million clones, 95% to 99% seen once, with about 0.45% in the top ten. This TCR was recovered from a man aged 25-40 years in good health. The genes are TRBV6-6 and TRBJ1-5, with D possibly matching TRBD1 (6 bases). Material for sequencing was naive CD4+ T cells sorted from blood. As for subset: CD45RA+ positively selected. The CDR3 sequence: CASSDPGDEQPQHF. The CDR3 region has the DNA TGTGCCAGCTCGGATCCAGGGGACGAGCAGCCCCAGCATTTT.